The clone carrying this T cell receptor (beta chain) was counted a few times. Its antigen is not known. At one end, the junction sequence differs from germline, possibly due to a read error. The sample comes from a study of CD8 T cells in Susac syndrome. Sequencing of TCR beta was undertaken in CD8+ and CD4+ T cells derived from blood. Random hexamers were used to reverse transcribe the RNA input (about 0.5 to 1 ug). It was immunoSEQ multiplex PCR that amplified TCR beta CDR3 across 54 Vbeta and 13 Jbeta. TCRdb called the immunoSEQ multiplex PCR reads again in MiXCR, with one record for every CDR3 protein. Of roughly 100,000 distinct CDR3 sequences in the sample, just under 95% were seen once. Notes on the study in general: The CD4+ T cell repertoires from Susac syndrome exhibited no clonal expansion.

This CDR3 region has 14 residues. Germline lookup yields CDR1 SGHVS and CDR2 FQNEAQ. The source is a human donor with Susac syndrome. Sequenced: CD4+ T cells from PBMCs. V is TRBV7-8 and J is TRBJ2-7; the D is unclear. CDR3 sequence: CASSLKTFSYEQYF. CDR3 in DNA: TGTGCCAGCAGCTTAAAGACGTTCTCCTACGAGCAGTATTTC.